This T cell receptor beta chain was captured in a study of tumor-infiltrating lymphocytes in primary liver carcinoma. Germline DNA was also extracted, and blood RNA derived from unsorted whole blood. This CDR3 has 16 residues. CDR1 LGHNA and CDR2 YNFKEQ come from the germline V gene. With approximately 500 ng total RNA as template and a constant-region primer, TCR beta cDNA was made. Library construction for TCR beta comprised three nested multiplex PCR rounds performed with slightly modified ARM-PCR. Two initial PCR rounds of around 10 cycles each paired TRBV1-TRBV30 forward primers with a C-beta reverse primer. From the multiplex PCR reads, TCRdb called clonotypes with MiXCR, one entry per CDR3 protein. The table lists about 330,000 distinct CDR3 sequences, around 60% of them singletons, with approximately 5.9% in the top ten. As to this clonotype: The junction departs from the called germline gene at one end, perhaps through a read error.

The gene calls are TRBV4-2 and TRBJ2-3, with no clear D. This sequence originates from a middle-aged man with primary liver carcinoma and hepatitis B virus infection. The sequenced material came from peripheral blood. CDR3: CASSQETATRVDTRYF. CDR3 sequence (DNA): TGTGCCAGCAGCCAGGAGACCGCTACCCGGGTTGATACGCGGTATTTT.